This T cell receptor beta chain was captured by sequencing in a study of control samples from healthy donors and cancer patients. Using immunoSEQ multiplex PCR, the repertoire was profiled, and TCRdb retains in-frame clones only, with some absent. The table lists 150,000 to 180,000 clones, about 94% of them singletons. A remark on this clone: Different DNA sequences within this sample yield the same CDR3.

Sequenced sample: blood. The receptor comes from a man between 35 and 55 years old in good health.

The DNA of the CDR3 is TGTGCCAGCAGCTTAGGGTCCTCTGGAAACACCATATATTTT. It codes for CASSLGSSGNTIYF. This chain uses TRBV7-2 with TRBJ1-3; D unclear. Trimming shortened V by 1 base and J by 0 bases, and 4 bases separated the two germline ends. CDR1 SGHTA and CDR2 FQGNSA come from the germline V gene. This CDR3 is 14 amino acids long.